The 14 T cell receptor beta chains presented below share a single source sample, sequenced in a study of shared clonotypes between healthy human individuals. Sequenced by immunoSEQ multiplex PCR; TCRdb stores in-frame clones only, minus some. The sample records hundreds of thousands of clones, approximately 77% being singletons. The sequenced sample was PBMCs. These receptors originate from a woman aged 40-49 years in good health. Some clones in this sample may be carry-over from other donors' samples.

The sample holds one count of this clone. The chain combines TRBV18 with TRBJ2-7, with D maybe TRBD2 (5 bases). This CDR3 has 15 residues. Germline loops: CDR1 KGHSH, CDR2 LQKENI. Between the trimmed V and J ends, which lost 0 bases and 6 bases, there was a span of 15 bases. The chain's CDR3 is CASSPPSGLGVEQYF. CDR3 DNA: TGTGCCAGCTCACCACCCAGCGGCCTTGGGGTCGAGCAGTACTTC.

The gene calls are TRBV5-4 and TRBJ2-7, with D perhaps TRBD1 or TRBD2 (5 bases each). This CDR3 contains 13 residues. The germline V and J ends were trimmed by 4 bases and 2 bases, with 10 bases remaining between them. CDR1 and CDR2 from the germline V gene are SGHNT and YYREEE (reference sequence). CDR3 nucleotides: TGTGCCAGCAGCGAGGGACCCCCCTACGAGCAGTACTTC. It codes for CASSEGPPYEQYF.

Of note for this clone: This likely reflects a read error, since a far larger clone is one base away. The chain is built from TRBV29-1 and TRBJ1-4; no clear D. Looked up from germline, CDR1 is SQVTM and CDR2 is ANQGSEA. This CDR3 spans 13 amino acids. CDR3: CSVRLTAGEKLLF. The CDR3 nucleotides are TGCAGCGTGCGCTTAACAGCTGGTGAAAAACTGCTTTTT.

The rearrangement joins TRBV5-6 to TRBJ2-1; D is unclear. Germline CDR1 reads SGHDT; CDR2 reads YYEEEE. The CDR3 consists of 14 residues. Trimming pared 4 bases from V and 0 bases from J, leaving 8 bases between. The CDR3 region has the DNA TGTGCCAGCAGCGCGTCGAGCTCCTACAATGAGCAGTTCTTC. It specifies CASSASSSYNEQFF.

On this clone: A much larger clone differs by one base, so this may be a read error. Additional DNA sequences in this sample encode the identical CDR3. V and J are TRBV6-1 and TRBJ2-5; D call uncertain. The DNA matches TRBJ2-7 better at its end, which makes the J call doubtful. Germline values: CDR1 MNHNS, CDR2 SASEGT. The CDR3 loop spans 16 amino acids. CDR3 residues: CASSEWPTDLNYEQYF. As DNA, the CDR3 is TGTGCTAGCAGTGAATGGCCCACAGATTTAAATTACGAGCAGTACTTC.

The V and J genes are TRBV10-3 and TRBJ2-1; 14 bases map to TRBD2. This CDR3 has 15 residues. V lost 6 bases, J lost 7 bases, and 5 bases stayed unmatched. Germline V gene sequence: CDR1 ENHRY, CDR2 SYGVKD. CDR3: CAIRAGTSGSNEQFF. The CDR3 nucleotides are TGTGCCATCAGGGCCGGGACTAGCGGGAGTAATGAGCAGTTCTTC.

The chain has TRBV19 and TRBJ2-7; 7 bases line up with TRBD1. The CDR3 contains 14 residues. Germline V gene data show CDR1 as LNHDA and CDR2 as SQIVND (reference sequence). The V segment lost 4 bases and the J segment 2 bases; nucleotides outside the gene matches: 5. The CDR3 protein is CASSTAGGTYEQYF. The CDR3 DNA is TGTGCCAGTAGTACGGCAGGGGGTACCTACGAGCAGTACTTC.

V and J are TRBV18 and TRBJ1-2, with D unresolved. This CDR3 comprises 14 residues. Trimming took 2 bases from V and 6 from J, leaving 13 bases between them. From germline, CDR1 is KGHSH and CDR2 LQKENI. CDR3 in amino acids: CASSPSGQADGYTF. The CDR3 nucleotides are TGTGCCAGCTCACCATCCGGGCAGGCTGATGGCTACACCTTC.

The rearrangement uses TRBV27 and TRBJ1-1; D is possibly TRBD1 (5 bases). Looked up from germline, CDR1 is MNHEY and CDR2 is SMNVEV (reference sequence). The V end was cut by 7 bases, the J end by 7 bases, with 16 bases between. This CDR3 has 13 residues. CDR3 DNA: TGTGCCAGCAACCCCCGGGGCCCGGGTGAAGCTTTCTTT. It encodes CASNPRGPGEAFF.

The sample holds one count of this clone. The chain employs TRBV11-1 and TRBJ1-2; 10 bases line up with TRBD1. Germline CDR1 SGHAT, CDR2 FQDESV (reference sequence). This CDR3 comprises 17 residues. With V trimmed by 5 bases and J by 6 bases, 15 bases remained unmatched. The CDR3 region is CASSDSGTGVNSDGYTF. CDR3 nucleotide sequence: TGTGCCAGCAGCGATTCGGGGACAGGGGTCAATAGTGATGGCTACACCTTC.

Many counts were recorded for this clone. V gene TRBV2 combines with J gene TRBJ2-7; TRBD1 matches 12 bases. The junction had 8 bases not matched to a gene; V was cut back by 7 bases and J by 7 bases. CDR1 and CDR2 (germline): SNHLY, FYNNEI. The CDR3 is made up of 14 amino acids. In nucleotides, the CDR3 is TGTGCCAGCACCCCGGGACAGGGGGCGTGGGAGCAGTACTTC. It is translated as CASTPGQGAWEQYF.

The chain links TRBV7-3 to TRBJ2-1, with 12 bases that match TRBD2. The CDR3 sequence is 15 residues long. With V trimmed by 4 bases and J by 2 bases, 0 bases remained unmatched. Per the germline V gene, CDR1 is SGHTA and CDR2 is FQGTGA. For the CDR3, the DNA is TGTGCCAGCAGCTGGACTAGCGGGGCCTACAATGAGCAGTTCTTC. This encodes CASSWTSGAYNEQFF.

J is TRBJ1-2 and V is TRBV7-8; D possibly corresponds to TRBD1 (6 bases). The CDR3 loop spans 16 amino acids. Germline CDR1 and CDR2: SGHVS and FQNEAQ. V was clipped by 5 bases and J by 7 bases, with 23 bases between them. CDR3 protein: CASSLNRATNFGGYTF. CDR3 sequence (DNA): TGTGCCAGCAGCCTAAACAGGGCGACCAATTTTGGTGGCTACACCTTC. Variable domain in full (rest from reference TRBV7-8 and TRBJ1-2): GAGVSQSPRYKVAKRGQDVALRCDPISGHVSLFWYQQALGQGPEFLTYFQNEAQLDKSGLPSDRFFAERPEGSVSTLKIQRTQQEDSAVYLCASSLNRATNFGGYTFGSGTRLTVV.

The V gene is TRBV13, the J gene TRBJ1-3, with a tentative D call TRBD1 (6 bases). The CDR3 extends over 17 amino acids. The V end lost 3 bases, the J end lost 0 bases, and 15 bases lay between the germline ends. CDR1 and CDR2 from the germline V gene are PRHDT and FYEKMQ (reference sequence). In DNA, the CDR3 is TGTGCCAGCAGCTTTAACCGGGACACCTACTCTGGAAACACCATATATTTT. Translated, it gives CASSFNRDTYSGNTIYF.